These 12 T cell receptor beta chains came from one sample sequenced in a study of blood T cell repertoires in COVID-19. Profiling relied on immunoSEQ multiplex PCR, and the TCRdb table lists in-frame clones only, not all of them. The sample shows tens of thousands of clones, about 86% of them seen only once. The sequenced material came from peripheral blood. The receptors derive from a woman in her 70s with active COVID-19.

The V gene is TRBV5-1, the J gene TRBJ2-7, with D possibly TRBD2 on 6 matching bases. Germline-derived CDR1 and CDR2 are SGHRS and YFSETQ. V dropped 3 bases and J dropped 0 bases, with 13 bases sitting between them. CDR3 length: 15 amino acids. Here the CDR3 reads CASSSLEGSSYEQYF. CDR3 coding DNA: TGCGCCAGCAGCTCCCTGGAGGGAAGCTCCTACGAGCAGTACTTC.

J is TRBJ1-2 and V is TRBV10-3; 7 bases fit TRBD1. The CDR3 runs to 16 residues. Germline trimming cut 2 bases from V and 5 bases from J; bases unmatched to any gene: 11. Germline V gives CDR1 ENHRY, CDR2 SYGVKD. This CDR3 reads CAISEGGDRALYGYTF. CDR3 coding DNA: TGTGCCATCAGTGAGGGGGGCGACAGGGCCTTATATGGCTACACCTTC.

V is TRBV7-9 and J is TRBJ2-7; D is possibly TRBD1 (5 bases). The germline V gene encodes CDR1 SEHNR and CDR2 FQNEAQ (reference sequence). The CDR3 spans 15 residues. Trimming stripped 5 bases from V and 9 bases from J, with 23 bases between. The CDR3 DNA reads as TGTGCCAGCAGCAGATCTCAGGGTGCATATTCAGGGCAGTACTTC. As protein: CASSRSQGAYSGQYF.

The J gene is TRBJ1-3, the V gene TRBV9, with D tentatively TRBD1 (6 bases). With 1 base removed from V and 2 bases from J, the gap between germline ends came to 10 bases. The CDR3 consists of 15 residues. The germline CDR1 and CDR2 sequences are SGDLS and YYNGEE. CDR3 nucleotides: TGTGCCAGCAGCGTAATGTCAGGGGCTGGAAACACCATATATTTT. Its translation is CASSVMSGAGNTIYF.

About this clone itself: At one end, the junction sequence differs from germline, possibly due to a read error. The CDR3 here is CTSSQQTGGNSPLHF. The CDR3 nucleotides are TGTACCAGCAGCCAACAGACAGGGGGGAATTCACCCCTCCACTTT. The chain has TRBV14 and TRBJ1-6, with 9 nucleotides matching TRBD1. From germline, CDR1 is SGHDN and CDR2 FVKESK. The CDR3 is made up of 15 amino acids.

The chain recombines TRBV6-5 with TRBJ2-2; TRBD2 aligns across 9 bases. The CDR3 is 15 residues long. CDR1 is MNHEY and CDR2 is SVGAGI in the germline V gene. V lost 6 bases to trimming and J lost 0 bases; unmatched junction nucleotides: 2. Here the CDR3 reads CASRRGGANTGELFF. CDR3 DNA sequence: TGTGCCAGCAGACGCGGGGGGGCGAACACCGGGGAGCTGTTTTTT.

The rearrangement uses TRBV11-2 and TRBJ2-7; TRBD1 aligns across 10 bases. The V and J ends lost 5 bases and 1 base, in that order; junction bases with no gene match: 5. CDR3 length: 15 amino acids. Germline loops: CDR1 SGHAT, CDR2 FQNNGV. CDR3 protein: CASSPRTGGSYEQYF. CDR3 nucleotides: TGTGCCAGCAGCCCCAGGACAGGGGGATCCTACGAGCAGTACTTC.

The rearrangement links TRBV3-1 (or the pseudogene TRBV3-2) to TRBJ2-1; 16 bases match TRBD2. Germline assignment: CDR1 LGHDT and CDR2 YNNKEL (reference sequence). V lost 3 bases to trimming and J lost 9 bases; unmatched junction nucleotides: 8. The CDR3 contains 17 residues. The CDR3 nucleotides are TGTGCCAGCAGCCAGGGACTAGCGGGGGGGCATAGGACTGAGCAGTTCTTC. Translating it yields CASSQGLAGGHRTEQFF.

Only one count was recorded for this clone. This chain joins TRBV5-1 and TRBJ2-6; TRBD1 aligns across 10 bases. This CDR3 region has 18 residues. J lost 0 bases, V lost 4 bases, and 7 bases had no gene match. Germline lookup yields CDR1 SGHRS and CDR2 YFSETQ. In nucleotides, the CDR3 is TGCGCCAGCAGCCCCGGACAGGGGGGTACCTCTGGGGCCAACGTCCTGACTTTC. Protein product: CASSPGQGGTSGANVLTF.

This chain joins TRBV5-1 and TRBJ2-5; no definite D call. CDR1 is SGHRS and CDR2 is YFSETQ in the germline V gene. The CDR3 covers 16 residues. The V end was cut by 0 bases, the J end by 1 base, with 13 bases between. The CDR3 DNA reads TGCGCCAGCAGCTTGGGAATCGAGAGAACCCAAGAGACCCAGTACTTC. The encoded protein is CASSLGIERTQETQYF.

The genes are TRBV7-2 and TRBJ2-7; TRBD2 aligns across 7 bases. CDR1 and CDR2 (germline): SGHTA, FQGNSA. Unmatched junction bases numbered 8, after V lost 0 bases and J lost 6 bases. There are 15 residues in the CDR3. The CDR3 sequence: CASSLAPGTTGEQYF. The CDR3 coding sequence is TGTGCCAGCAGCTTAGCCCCCGGGACTACCGGCGAGCAGTACTTC. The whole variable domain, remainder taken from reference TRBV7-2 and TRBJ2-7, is GAGVSQSPSNKVTEKGKDVELRCDPISGHTALYWYRQSLGQGLEFLIYFQGNSAPDKSGLPSDRFSAERTGGSVSTLTIQRTQQEDSAVYLCASSLAPGTTGEQYFGPGTRLTVT.

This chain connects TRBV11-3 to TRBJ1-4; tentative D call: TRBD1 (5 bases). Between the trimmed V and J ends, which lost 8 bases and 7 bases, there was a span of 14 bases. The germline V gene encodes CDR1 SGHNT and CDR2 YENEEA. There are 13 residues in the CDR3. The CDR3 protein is CASSQGGREKLFF. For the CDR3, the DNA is TGTGCCAGCTCGCAGGGAGGTCGTGAAAAACTGTTTTTT.